Listed here are 16 T cell receptor beta chains from one sample, sequenced in a study of regulatory T cells in long-lasting Graves disease. TCR beta libraries were built with iRepertoire HTBI primers and Arm-PCR of CDR3 regions. TCRdb reprocessed the multiplex PCR reads with MiXCR, giving one entry per CDR3 protein. The repertoire includes approximately 470,000 distinct CDR3 sequences, under 20% of them detected once, and 12% sits in the top ten. Specified time point: newly diagnosed GD, antithyroid drugs for less than 3 months. Extracted PBMC RNA gave rise to the TCR library. The data were also submitted as part of a second study, on T cells in Graves' hyperthyroidism and ophthalmopathy.

This specimen was peripheral blood mononuclear cells (PBMCs), taken at new diagnosis, from a patient treated with antithyroid drugs. The source is a man aged 35 to 55 with Graves disease.

This clonotype was detected ten times or more. The genes are TRBV20-1 and TRBJ2-7; 9 positions agree with TRBD2. The J segment lost 3 bases and the V segment lost 4 bases, leaving 10 bases of the junction unmatched. CDR3 length: 15 amino acids. Germline V gene data show CDR1 as DFQATT and CDR2 as SNEGSKA (reference sequence). CDR3 loop: CSATASSGRIYEQYF. The CDR3 nucleotides are TGCAGTGCTACTGCCTCAAGCGGGAGGATCTACGAGCAGTACTTC.

This clonotype was observed many times. The chain couples TRBV7-9 to TRBJ1-6; TRBD1 is a possible D gene (5 bases). Per germline, CDR1 SEHNR and CDR2 FQNEAQ (reference sequence). Trimming shortened V by 1 base and J by 6 bases, and 10 bases separated the two germline ends. The CDR3 sequence is 15 residues long. CDR3 region: CASSLEAGSNSPLHF. Here the CDR3 DNA reads TGTGCCAGCAGCTTAGAAGCAGGGTCTAATTCACCCCTCCACTTT.

Many counts were recorded for this clonotype. This chain connects TRBV28 to TRBJ2-4; TRBD2 matches at 7 bases. The length of the CDR3 is 14 residues. Germline loops: CDR1 MDHEN, CDR2 SYDVKM. The junction had 6 bases not matched to a gene; V was cut back by 3 bases and J by 7 bases. The CDR3 sequence: CASSLGGFGNIQYF. The CDR3 region has the DNA TGTGCCAGCAGTTTGGGGGGGTTCGGGAACATTCAGTACTTC.

V and J are TRBV19 and TRBJ2-1; D might be TRBD1 (5 bases). The CDR3 length is 15 residues. Looked up from germline, CDR1 is LNHDA and CDR2 is SQIVND (reference sequence). V lost 1 base, J lost 5 bases, and 12 bases lay in between. CDR3 region: CASSIVLGQHNEQFF. CDR3 in DNA: TGTGCCAGTAGTATAGTGTTGGGGCAACACAATGAGCAGTTCTTC.

This clonotype was observed at least ten times. V gene TRBV18 combines with J gene TRBJ1-5; the match to TRBD1 covers 9 bases. V was pared by 8 bases and J by 1 base, with 6 bases of the junction left unmatched. The CDR3 is 15 residues long. Germline CDR1 is KGHSH and CDR2 is LQKENI. CDR3 nucleotides: TGTGCCAGCAGCCCACAGGGGGCCAGCAATCAGCCCCAGCATTTT. Translated: CASSPQGASNQPQHF. Full variable domain (outside the CDR3, taken from reference TRBV18 and TRBJ1-5): NAGVMQNPRHLVRRRGQEARLRCSPMKGHSHVYWYRQLPEEGLKFMVYLQKENIIDESGMPKERFSAEFPKEGPSILRIQQVVRGDSAAYFCASSPQGASNQPQHFGDGTRLSIL.

The V and J genes are TRBV2 and TRBJ1-2, with 7 bases fitting TRBD1. Germline CDR1 SNHLY, CDR2 FYNNEI. The CDR3 contains 13 residues. V lost 5 bases, J lost 8 bases, and 8 bases stayed unmatched. CDR3 nucleotide sequence: TGTGCCAGCAGTCGCGACAGGGTTTGGGGCTACACCTTC. This encodes CASSRDRVWGYTF.

This chain uses TRBV12-3 or TRBV12-4 with TRBJ1-5; perhaps TRBD1 as D (6 bases). The CDR3 loop spans 15 amino acids. The ends were cut back, 1 base at V and 4 bases at J, with 11 bases in the middle. The CDR3, as DNA: TGTGCCAGCAGTTTAGTAGGGGGAGGTAATCAGCCCCAGCATTTT. It translates to CASSLVGGGNQPQHF.

Ten or more counts support this clonotype. The chain has TRBV24-1 and TRBJ2-1, with D perhaps matching TRBD1 (8 bases). The CDR3 length is 19 residues. V was clipped by 3 bases and J by 2 bases, with 22 bases between them. Germline V lookup: CDR1 KGHDR, CDR2 SFDVKD. CDR3 nucleotide sequence: TGTGCCACCAGTGATCCGACAGGGGACGAGCGGGGTACCTACAATGAGCAGTTCTTC. Its protein product is CATSDPTGDERGTYNEQFF.

Ten or more counts support this clonotype. The rearrangement links TRBV20-1 to TRBJ2-1; D unresolved. Germline V CDR1 and CDR2: DFQATT, SNEGSKA (reference sequence). The CDR3 has 14 residues. V was clipped by 3 bases and J by 3 bases, with 12 bases between them. CDR3 sequence reads: CSASISSDYNEQFF. CDR3 DNA sequence: TGCAGTGCTAGTATCTCCTCTGACTACAATGAGCAGTTCTTC.

This clonotype was detected only a few times. The CDR3 spells CASSLGKSSGIYF. The CDR3 DNA follows: TGTGCCAGCAGTCTGGGCAAGTCTAGCGGGATCTACTTC. The V and J genes are TRBV6-1 and TRBJ2-7, with TRBD2 identical over 9 bases. This CDR3 spans 13 amino acids. The junction had 12 bases not matched to a gene; V was cut back by 5 bases and J by 13 bases. Per germline, CDR1 MNHNS and CDR2 SASEGT.

This clonotype was found many times. The V and J genes are TRBV19 and TRBJ2-2, with D unresolved. CDR3 length equals 12 residues. The germline V and J ends were trimmed by 9 bases and 5 bases, with 10 bases remaining between them. Germline lookup yields CDR1 LNHDA and CDR2 SQIVND (reference sequence). CDR3 sequence reads: CASSIGTGELFF. DNA of the CDR3: TGTGCCAGCAGCATAGGAACCGGGGAGCTGTTTTTT.

This clonotype was observed many times. The CDR3 DNA follows: TGTGCCAGCACCCCGACAGGGTTGTCCTACGAGCAGTACTTC. This codes for CASTPTGLSYEQYF. The rearrangement joins TRBV28 to TRBJ2-7; 7 nucleotides line up with TRBD1. The V and J ends lost 7 bases and 1 base, in that order; junction bases with no gene match: 7. The germline CDR1 and CDR2 sequences are MDHEN and SYDVKM. The CDR3 loop spans 14 amino acids.

Many counts were recorded for this clonotype. The CDR3 bases are TGCAGCGTTGAAGGCGTGAACACTGAAGCTTTCTTT. Translating gives CSVEGVNTEAFF. The gene calls are TRBV29-1 and TRBJ1-1; D is unresolved. The CDR3 length is 12 residues. V dropped 1 base and J dropped 0 bases, with 3 bases sitting between them. Looked up from germline, CDR1 is SQVTM and CDR2 is ANQGSEA.

There are many counts of this clonotype. The chain links TRBV2 to TRBJ2-1, with TRBD2 matching 8 bases. Trimming at V came to 11 bases and at J to 7 bases, leaving 13 bases not matched to a gene. The CDR3 length is 14 residues. The V gene's germline CDR1 is SNHLY and CDR2 FYNNEI. The CDR3 nucleotides read TGTGCCGGATCTGTCGCGGGAGGAGGAAATGAGCAGTTCTTC. Encoded protein: CAGSVAGGGNEQFF. Variable domain in full (rest from reference TRBV2 and TRBJ2-1): EPEVTQTPSHQVTQMGQEVILRCVPISNHLYFYWYRQILGQKVEFLVSFYNNEISEKSEIFDDQFSVERPDGSNFTLKIRSTKLEDSAMYFCAGSVAGGGNEQFFGPGTRLTVL.

This clonotype was observed a handful of times. V and J are TRBV10-3 and TRBJ2-7; 9 positions match TRBD2. The V gene's germline CDR1 is ENHRY and CDR2 SYGVKD. This CDR3 contains 14 residues. V lost 2 bases to trimming and J lost 7 bases; unmatched junction nucleotides: 6. In DNA form, the CDR3 reads TGTGCCATCAGTGAGCCTCTAGCGGGACTAGAGCAGTACTTC. Protein product: CAISEPLAGLEQYF.

This clonotype showed up many times. The chain has TRBV24-1 and TRBJ2-1; possible D gene TRBD2, 6 bases. The CDR3 totals 15 residues. Germline V gives CDR1 KGHDR, CDR2 SFDVKD. V was shortened by 0 bases and J by 12 bases, with 17 bases between the two germline ends. The CDR3 spells CATSDLAGSAVGQFF. CDR3 DNA: TGTGCCACCAGTGATTTGGCGGGATCCGCAGTTGGGCAGTTCTTC.